Below are 18 T cell receptor beta chains sequenced from a single sample in a study of T cells after yellow fever vaccination. Using its own MiXCR run on the 5' RACE reads, TCRdb lists one record per CDR3 protein. The sample includes just under 600,000 distinct CDR3 sequences, about 13% of them seen just once. Sequences were derived from PBMCs, sampled on the day of the yellow fever booster vaccination. These receptor sequences come from a young man who received the YFV17D yellow fever vaccine.

This rearrangement joins TRBV10-2 to TRBJ1-1; D possibly corresponds to TRBD1 (6 bases). CDR1 is WSHSY, CDR2 SAAADI, per germline. Trimming took off 4 bases at V and 5 bases at J, with 17 bases between the two ends. The CDR3 totals 15 residues. CDR3 nucleotides: TGCGCCAGCAGTGGGAGGGGACAAACTTGGACTGAAGCTTTCTTT. Translating gives CASSGRGQTWTEAFF.

V gene TRBV5-6 combines with J gene TRBJ2-1; 7 positions agree with TRBD1. Germline trimming cut 4 bases from V and 6 bases from J; bases unmatched to any gene: 10. The CDR3 extends over 15 amino acids. Germline CDR1 reads SGHDT; CDR2 reads YYEEEE. The CDR3 bases are TGTGCCAGCAGCAAATGGGACAGAGGGGGCAATGAGCAGTTCTTC. Translated: CASSKWDRGGNEQFF.

The chain recombines TRBV27 with TRBJ1-6; unclear D gene. Germline lookup yields CDR1 MNHEY and CDR2 SMNVEV (reference sequence). Trimming removed 4 bases from V and 4 bases from J, with 11 bases in between. This CDR3 is 15 amino acids long. The CDR3 bases are TGTGCCAGCAGTTCCCCGGACGGTTATAATTCACCCCTCCACTTT. Its protein product is CASSSPDGYNSPLHF.

This clonotype was seen more than once but under ten times. The rearrangement links TRBV2 to TRBJ2-7; 7 nucleotides match TRBD1. Germline CDR1 SNHLY, CDR2 FYNNEI. The CDR3 covers 15 residues. J gave up 0 bases and V 6 bases, and 8 bases lay outside the gene matches. The chain's CDR3 is CASRMGQSPSYEQYF. The CDR3 DNA follows: TGTGCCAGCAGAATGGGACAGAGTCCCTCCTACGAGCAGTACTTC.

V is TRBV18 and J is TRBJ2-2, with 7 bases lining up with TRBD1. V shed 1 base and J 3 bases; nucleotides not matched to a gene: 8. This CDR3 has 17 amino acids. CDR1 KGHSH and CDR2 LQKENI come from the germline V gene. CDR3 residues: CASSPLGGQRYTGELFF. The CDR3 DNA is TGTGCCAGCTCACCACTTGGGGGACAGCGATACACCGGGGAGCTGTTTTTT. Looking up the rest from reference TRBV18 and TRBJ2-2 gives the full variable domain: NAGVMQNPRHLVRRRGQEARLRCSPMKGHSHVYWYRQLPEEGLKFMVYLQKENIIDESGMPKERFSAEFPKEGPSILRIQQVVRGDSAAYFCASSPLGGQRYTGELFFGEGSRLTVL.

The chain couples TRBV27 to TRBJ2-2; 8 positions match TRBD2. This CDR3 has 18 residues. Germline CDR1 MNHEY, CDR2 SMNVEV (reference sequence). With V trimmed by 5 bases and J by 5 bases, 16 bases remained unmatched. The CDR3 region is CASSRIGRADYRTGELFF. CDR3 coding DNA: TGTGCCAGCAGTCGCATCGGGAGGGCGGATTATCGAACCGGGGAGCTGTTTTTT.

The chain combines TRBV25-1 with TRBJ2-7, with D tentatively TRBD2 (6 bases). The germline V gene has CDR1 MGHDK and CDR2 SYGVNS. This CDR3 spans 14 amino acids. V was cut by 3 bases and J by 3 bases, with 12 bases left in between. The chain's CDR3 is CASSDSGTFYEQYF. CDR3 DNA: TGTGCCAGCAGTGATTCAGGGACTTTCTACGAGCAGTACTTC.

The V and J genes are TRBV29-1 and TRBJ2-5, with D perhaps TRBD1 (5 bases). Trimming left V 4 bases short and J 5 bases short, with 17 bases between. Germline CDR1 is SQVTM and CDR2 is ANQGSEA. This CDR3 has 14 residues. CDR3 sequence (DNA): TGCAGCGTTGCCGTTTTAGGGGTGGGGGAGACCCAGTACTTC. It codes for CSVAVLGVGETQYF.

This chain connects TRBV12-3 or TRBV12-4 to TRBJ2-3; D gene ambiguous. Trimming shortened V by 6 bases and J by 6 bases, and 7 bases separated the two germline ends. CDR3 length equals 11 residues. The CDR3 DNA sequence: TGTGCCAGCAGGGAGATGGATACGCAGTATTTT. Translating it yields CASREMDTQYF.

In its sample, this clonotype was seen a few times. This chain connects TRBV7-9 to TRBJ2-3; D possibly corresponds to TRBD2 (5 bases). The CDR3 runs to 15 residues. The germline V gene encodes CDR1 SEHNR and CDR2 FQNEAQ (reference sequence). V gave up 5 bases and J gave up 1 base, with 13 bases separating them. The CDR3 is CASSPVGVRTDTQYF. The CDR3 DNA reads TGTGCCAGCAGCCCCGTGGGAGTGCGCACAGATACGCAGTATTTT.

Many counts were recorded for this clonotype. The CDR3 loop reads CASSSLNEQFF. CDR3 DNA sequence: TGTGCCAGCAGCTCACTCAATGAGCAGTTCTTC. V is TRBV12-3 or TRBV12-4 and J is TRBJ2-1; no clear D gene. Trimming took off 6 bases at V and 6 bases at J, with 6 bases between the two ends. This CDR3 comprises 11 residues.

There are a few counts of this clonotype. The V call is TRBV4-1, the J call TRBJ2-7, with D perhaps matching TRBD1 or TRBD2 (5 bases each). The CDR3 has 14 amino acids. In germline, CDR1 is MGHRA, CDR2 YSYEKL. The V end was cut by 3 bases, the J end by 6 bases, with 15 bases between. The CDR3 DNA reads as TGCGCCAGCAGCCATCCGGGACGCGGACTCGAGCAGTACTTC. Protein product: CASSHPGRGLEQYF.

This clonotype was detected a few times. V usage is TRBV20-1 and J usage is TRBJ2-1; D perhaps matches TRBD1 (6 bases). This CDR3 spans 14 amino acids. Germline loops: CDR1 DFQATT, CDR2 SNEGSKA (reference sequence). Trimming took 1 base from V and 7 from J, leaving 14 bases between them. The CDR3 reads CSARGKGQRNEQFF. The CDR3 nucleotides read TGCAGTGCTAGAGGTAAAGGACAGAGGAATGAGCAGTTCTTC.

This chain's CDR3 is CASSLPDTNTQYF. DNA of the CDR3: TGTGCCAGCAGTTTACCTGACACGAATACGCAGTATTTT. The rearrangement uses TRBV28 and TRBJ2-3; D is unresolved. V lost 2 bases, J lost 7 bases, and 10 bases lay in between. This CDR3 spans 13 amino acids. Germline CDR1 MDHEN, CDR2 SYDVKM.

CDR3 sequence reads: CASSHLDSVGNTIYF. In nucleotides, the CDR3 is TGTGCCAGCAGTCACCTGGACAGTGTGGGAAACACCATATATTTT. The rearrangement uses TRBV7-8 and TRBJ1-3; the D gene is possibly TRBD1 (6 bases). Between the trimmed V and J ends, which lost 6 bases and 4 bases, there was a span of 16 bases. Germline CDR1 reads SGHVS; CDR2 reads FQNEAQ. The CDR3 runs 15 residues.

The V call is TRBV6-1, the J call TRBJ1-5, with D possibly being TRBD1 (5 bases). The CDR3 sequence is 13 residues long. Germline lookup yields CDR1 MNHNS and CDR2 SASEGT. V shed 8 bases and J shed 2 bases, with 10 bases lying between them. CDR3 sequence: CASQGSGNQPQHF. The CDR3 nucleotides are TGTGCCAGCCAGGGTTCTGGCAATCAGCCCCAGCATTTT.

The CDR3 region is CSGDPLSYNEQFF. Here the CDR3 DNA reads TGCAGTGGAGACCCGCTCTCCTACAATGAGCAGTTCTTC. The chain combines TRBV20-1 with TRBJ2-1, with D unresolved. This CDR3 is 13 amino acids long. CDR1 is DFQATT, CDR2 SNEGSKA, per germline (reference sequence). Trimming pared 7 bases from V and 0 bases from J, leaving 10 bases between.

The CDR3 DNA reads as TGCGCCAGCAGCTTCCTCCCGACCTCGCATGAGCAGTTCTTC. This translates into CASSFLPTSHEQFF. J is TRBJ2-1 and V is TRBV5-1; D is unresolved. Trimming stripped 2 bases from V and 8 bases from J, with 14 bases between. Looked up from germline, CDR1 is SGHRS and CDR2 is YFSETQ. The length of the CDR3 is 14 residues.